Listed below are T cell receptor beta chains from one sample, sequenced in a study of blood T cells in healthy people across ages. Using its own MiXCR run on the 5' RACE reads, TCRdb lists one record per CDR3 protein. Of 550,000 to 600,000 distinct CDR3 sequences listed, approximately 25% were seen once; the top ten hold around 20%. The sample taken for sequencing was blood. Receptors were obtained from a woman in her sixties or seventies in good health. Each CDR3 is given without its conserved first and last residue. D genes are given only for firm matches.

d_call | j_call | v_call | cdr3_aa
TRBD1 | TRBJ2-5 | TRBV29-1 | SVEDTGGGETQY
TRBD1 | TRBJ2-7 | TRBV7-2 | ASSFRDSQASYEQY
TRBD1 | TRBJ2-5 | TRBV27 | ASSLTGAETQY
. | TRBJ2-7 | TRBV7-2 | ASSLGRGKRGMGEQY
. | TRBJ2-1 | TRBV29-1 | SVDIGTPQIV
. | TRBJ1-1 | TRBV7-2 | ASSPSGGEREAF
TRBD2 | TRBJ2-1 | TRBV12-3/TRBV12-4 | ASRGTSGGANEQF
TRBD2 | TRBJ2-3 | TRBV9 | ASSARTSSLTDTQY
. | TRBJ1-6 | TRBV6-5 | ASSYSIGLPYTPLH
. | TRBJ1-1 | TRBV11-2 | ASSSTGLDTF
. | TRBJ2-2 | TRBV9 | ASSPTLSGELF
. | TRBJ1-1 | TRBV20-1 | SARDPGDTEAF
TRBD1 | TRBJ2-1 | TRBV15 | ATGRGTGGASNEQF
. | TRBJ2-5 | TRBV6-5 | ASSYSLLVQETQY
. | TRBJ2-7 | TRBV18 | ASSARDVEQY
TRBD2 | TRBJ2-3 | TRBV7-2 | ASSSTASSGGLN
. | TRBJ1-4 | TRBV5-4 | ASSVTGVTGKLF
. | TRBJ2-3 | TRBV24-1 | AIWRGVLTDTQY
. | . | TRBV29-1 | SVETGYSYEQY
. | TRBJ1-3 | TRBV20-1 | SVKRGPGPGNTIY
TRBD1 | TRBJ1-4 | TRBV29-1 | SVESPGGDEKLF